One T cell receptor beta chain is described in this entry. The antigen remains unidentified. It may be a read error: a sequence one base away is much more abundant. This likely comes from a read error, as the CDR3 has no conserved phenylalanine or tryptophan at its end. The sample originates from a study of T cells in Graves' hyperthyroidism and ophthalmopathy. The CDR3 consists of 14 residues. The V and J ends lost 4 bases and 9 bases, in that order; junction bases with no gene match: 9. Study outcomes and limitations: Most clonotypes expanded in thyroid above 0.001 were likewise present in blood.

Hyperthyroidism had been newly diagnosed in patients aged 18 to 65, and its duration was under 2 months. The CDR3 regions of TCR beta were amplified from RNA transcripts. The HTBI primer set drove a first-round RT-PCR of the TCR CDR3. TCRdb re-analysed the multiplex PCR reads in MiXCR, keeping a single row per CDR3 protein. The sample yields 700,000 or so distinct CDR3 sequences, 16% seen once. The chain combines TRBV12-3 or TRBV12-4 with TRBJ2-1; TRBD1 agrees at 7 bases. The sequenced sample consisted of blood. The origin of this receptor is a man aged 18 to 29 with Graves' hyperthyroidism. The CDR3 DNA sequence: TGTGCCAGCAGTTACAGATACAGGGGTGGTGAGCAGTTCCTC. Its protein is CASSYRYRGGEQFL.